These 21 T cell receptor beta chains originate from one sample sequenced in a study of CD8+CD57+ T cells in acquired aplastic anemia. The template used for profiling TCR beta VDJ and CDR3 was genomic DNA. TCRdb re-derived calls from the reads in MiXCR, one entry per CDR3 protein. Of some 200,000 distinct CDR3 sequences in the sample, 34% were seen once. Sequences were obtained from sorted CD4+, CD8+, or CD8+CD57+ T cells (not recorded which) from PBMCs. The receptors were sampled from a human donor in good health, serving as a control.

This clonotype was found a few times. A junction end diverges from the germline sequence, so it may reflect a read error. The V and J genes are TRBV12-3 or TRBV12-4 and TRBJ1-3; D uncertain. CDR3 size: 14 residues. CDR3 in amino acids: CASSARPNGSTIYF. CDR3 nucleotides: TGTGCCAGCAGTGCGCGACCCAACGGAAGCACCATATATTTT.

This chain joins TRBV19 and TRBJ2-5, with D tentatively TRBD1 or TRBD2 (6 bases each). In germline, CDR1 is LNHDA, CDR2 SQIVND (reference sequence). The CDR3 has 14 residues. V shed 6 bases and J shed 4 bases, with 15 bases lying between them. CDR3 region: CASRFVGGGETQYF. The CDR3, as DNA: TGTGCCAGTAGATTCGTGGGGGGCGGAGAGACCCAGTACTTC.

In this sample, this clonotype turned up many times. The chain combines TRBV12-3 or TRBV12-4 with TRBJ1-2; no clear D gene. Deletions cut 3 bases from V and 5 bases from J, with 10 bases between. The CDR3 consists of 13 residues. CDR3 DNA: TGTGCCAGCAGTTTGCGTCAGCCTTATGGCTACACCTTC. Its protein product is CASSLRQPYGYTF.

This clonotype was observed at least ten times. The rearrangement joins TRBV7-2 to TRBJ2-7; D unclear. The CDR3 contains 15 residues. Deletions cut 2 bases from V and 0 bases from J, with 11 bases between. Germline assignment: CDR1 SGHTA and CDR2 FQGNSA. Here the CDR3 DNA reads TGTGCCAGCAGCTTATACCCGGCCAGCTCCTACGAGCAGTACTTC. Translated, it gives CASSLYPASSYEQYF.

This clonotype was seen many times. V is TRBV19 and J is TRBJ1-6, with D tentatively TRBD1 (5 bases). CDR1 is LNHDA, CDR2 SQIVND, per germline (reference sequence). This CDR3 spans 13 amino acids. V dropped 5 bases and J dropped 8 bases, with 10 bases sitting between them. The CDR3 DNA reads as TGTGCCAGTAGTTGGGGCGGAGATTCACCCCTCCACTTT. This encodes CASSWGGDSPLHF.

V usage is TRBV3-1 and J usage is TRBJ2-1; no firm D call. Deletions cut 0 bases from V and 0 bases from J, with 6 bases between. CDR3 length: 15 residues. In germline, CDR1 is LGHDT, CDR2 YNNKEL (reference sequence). This chain's CDR3 is CASSQEWDSYNEQFF. CDR3 DNA: TGTGCCAGCAGCCAAGAGTGGGACTCCTACAATGAGCAGTTCTTC.

This clonotype was recorded at least ten times. The genes are TRBV6-5 and TRBJ1-2; 8 positions match TRBD1. Germline V CDR1 and CDR2: MNHEY, SVGAGI. This CDR3 comprises 16 residues. The ends lost 1 base at V and 6 bases at J; junction bases unmatched: 10. CDR3 DNA sequence: TGTGCCAGCAGTTACTATCGAGGCAGGGGGCAAGATGGCTACACCTTC. It encodes CASSYYRGRGQDGYTF.

This clonotype was recorded many times. V is TRBV2 and J is TRBJ1-5, with D possibly matching TRBD1 (6 bases). Germline CDR1 is SNHLY and CDR2 is FYNNEI. The ends were cut back, 7 bases at V and 4 bases at J, with 11 bases in the middle. The CDR3 is made up of 13 amino acids. CDR3 nucleotides: TGTGCCAGCACAGGGGTCAATAATCAGCCCCAGCATTTT. Translating it yields CASTGVNNQPQHF.

The chain carries TRBV2 and TRBJ2-5; D is perhaps TRBD1 (6 bases). Germline values: CDR1 SNHLY, CDR2 FYNNEI. Trimming cost V 2 bases and J 5 bases, with 15 bases left between them. There are 15 residues in the CDR3. The CDR3: CASSEMDSRRETQYF. The CDR3 DNA is TGTGCCAGCAGTGAAATGGACAGCCGGCGGGAGACCCAGTACTTC.

The rearrangement uses TRBV12-3 or TRBV12-4 and TRBJ2-5; possibly TRBD1 for D (6 bases). The CDR3 is 14 amino acids. Deletions cut 1 base from V and 7 bases from J, with 13 bases between. CDR3 region: CASSLETLGGTQYF. As DNA, the CDR3 is TGTGCCAGCAGTTTAGAAACACTAGGGGGGACCCAGTACTTC.

This clonotype is medium-sized. This chain joins TRBV7-8 and TRBJ1-2, with TRBD1 identical over 9 bases. Losses at the gene ends were 5 bases for V and 2 bases for J; bases not matched to a gene: 6. Germline V gene sequence: CDR1 SGHVS, CDR2 FQNEAQ. CDR3 length equals 15 residues. The DNA of the CDR3 is TGTGCCAGCAGCGCACAGGGGGCGGTCAACTATGGCTACACCTTC. The encoded protein is CASSAQGAVNYGYTF. The variable domain in full, with the rest retrieved from reference TRBV7-8 and TRBJ1-2, is GAGVSQSPRYKVAKRGQDVALRCDPISGHVSLFWYQQALGQGPEFLTYFQNEAQLDKSGLPSDRFFAERPEGSVSTLKIQRTQQEDSAVYLCASSAQGAVNYGYTFGSGTRLTVV.

V usage is TRBV10-3 and J usage is TRBJ1-5, with 10 nucleotides matching TRBD1. The CDR3 runs to 14 residues. Per the germline V gene, CDR1 is ENHRY and CDR2 is SYGVKD. The J segment lost 4 bases and the V segment lost 9 bases, leaving 6 bases of the junction unmatched. The CDR3 sequence: CAIGTGAENQPQHF. The CDR3 DNA is TGTGCCATTGGGACAGGGGCTGAGAATCAGCCCCAGCATTTT.

This clonotype was detected many times. V is TRBV29-1 and J is TRBJ1-1, with 7 bases fitting TRBD1. The V segment lost 7 bases and the J segment 1 base; nucleotides outside the gene matches: 6. CDR1 is SQVTM and CDR2 is ANQGSEA in the germline V gene. The CDR3 totals 13 residues. The CDR3 sequence: CSGTRGGNTEAFF. The CDR3, as DNA: TGCAGCGGGACCAGGGGGGGGAACACTGAAGCTTTCTTT.

Ten or more counts support this clonotype. This chain connects TRBV9 to TRBJ1-1, with a weak D call TRBD1 (5 bases). Germline CDR1 is SGDLS and CDR2 is YYNGEE. The V end lost 2 bases, the J end lost 5 bases, and 10 bases lay between the germline ends. This CDR3 has 13 amino acids. Written as DNA, the CDR3 is TGTGCCAGCAGCGTTACTCAGGGTACTGAAGCTTTCTTT. It is translated as CASSVTQGTEAFF.

This clonotype came up many times. J is TRBJ1-1 and V is TRBV7-9; TRBD1 might be the D (6 bases). The germline V gene encodes CDR1 SEHNR and CDR2 FQNEAQ (reference sequence). V dropped 1 base and J dropped 7 bases, with 10 bases sitting between them. CDR3 length equals 13 residues. In DNA form, the CDR3 reads TGTGCCAGCAGCTTAGAGGGGGGGGGTGAAGCTTTCTTT. It is translated as CASSLEGGGEAFF.

There are many counts of this clonotype. Here the CDR3 reads CASSGPIQPQHF. The CDR3 region has the DNA TGTGCCAGCAGTGGGCCTATACAGCCCCAGCATTTT. V and J are TRBV2 and TRBJ1-5, with D unclear. The ends were cut back, 4 bases at V and 7 bases at J, with 8 bases in the middle. CDR1 is SNHLY, CDR2 FYNNEI, per germline. The CDR3 covers 12 residues.

This clonotype has a handful of counts. This may be a read error, as it is one base from a much larger clone. This chain uses TRBV2 with TRBJ2-3; D is possibly TRBD2 (6 bases). The CDR3 has 14 residues. The germline V gene has CDR1 SNHLY and CDR2 FYNNEI. This CDR3 reads CAGSWDFSADTQYF. For the CDR3, the DNA is TGTGCCGGCAGTTGGGACTTTTCGGCAGATACGCAGTATTTT.

This sequence joins TRBV29-1 and TRBJ2-5; D not certain. The germline V gene has CDR1 SQVTM and CDR2 ANQGSEA. This CDR3 has 13 residues. The DNA of the CDR3 is TGCAGTGTCCAAACCTACGGTCAAGAGACCCAGTACTTC. Its translation is CSVQTYGQETQYF.

The J gene is TRBJ1-3, the V gene TRBV6-1; no firm D call. Germline V gene sequence: CDR1 MNHNS, CDR2 SASEGT. The V and J ends lost 6 bases and 0 bases respectively, with 12 bases between them. The CDR3 is made up of 15 amino acids. CDR3 DNA: TGTGCCAGCAGCGGATCGGCAGGCTCTGGAAACACCATATATTTT. It translates to CASSGSAGSGNTIYF.

This clonotype was counted ten times or more. The J gene is TRBJ2-5, the V gene TRBV9; no firm D call. Germline loops: CDR1 SGDLS, CDR2 YYNGEE. The CDR3 runs 12 residues. The ends were cut back, 1 base at V and 4 bases at J, with 5 bases in the middle. This CDR3 reads CASSVYRETQYF. DNA of the CDR3: TGTGCCAGCAGCGTATACAGAGAGACCCAGTACTTC. The full variable domain, with the rest looked up from reference TRBV9 and TRBJ2-5, is DSGVTQTPKHLITATGQRVTLRCSPRSGDLSVYWYQQSLDQGLQFLIQYYNGEERAKGNILERFSAQQFPDLHSELNLSSLELGDSALYFCASSVYRETQYFGPGTRLLVL.

Comments on this clonotype: This may arise from a read error, as a much more abundant clone is one base away. The genes are TRBV7-9 and TRBJ2-3; no reliable D call. The CDR3 spans 14 residues. Germline assignment: CDR1 SEHNR and CDR2 FQNEAQ (reference sequence). CDR3 nucleotide sequence: TGTGCCAGCAGCCCCAGGTTTAGCACAGATACGCGGTATTTT. This translates into CASSPRFSTDTRYF.